Presented here are 28 T cell receptor beta chains from one specimen sequenced in a study of T cell responses to AZD1222 COVID-19 vaccine. Libraries were prepared by immunoSEQ multiplex PCR; TCRdb keeps only in-frame clonotypes and omits some of them. Among under 250,000 clones, about 93% were seen once, and the ten largest hold roughly 1%. The sequencing used peripheral blood, collected on day 0 of MenACWY control vaccination. The receptors here all came from an adult in good health.

This chain connects TRBV11-1 to TRBJ2-5; 14 bases fit TRBD2. This CDR3 is 16 amino acids long. Germline assignment: CDR1 SGHAT and CDR2 FQDESV (reference sequence). V gave up 6 bases and J gave up 4 bases; unmatched junction bases: 7. The CDR3 loop reads CASRRLAGGSTETQYF. Written as DNA, the CDR3 is TGTGCCAGCAGACGACTAGCGGGGGGGAGCACAGAGACCCAGTACTTC.

The CDR3 loop reads CASSLATGQVYTEAFF. CDR3 bases: TGTGCCAGCAGTTTAGCCACCGGACAGGTATACACTGAAGCTTTCTTT. The chain links TRBV28 to TRBJ1-1; TRBD1 matches at 7 bases. The CDR3 runs 16 residues. V was clipped by 2 bases and J by 3 bases; unmatched bases: 9. The germline CDR1 and CDR2 sequences are MDHEN and SYDVKM. Drawing the rest from reference TRBV28 and TRBJ1-1, the complete variable domain is DVKVTQSSRYLVKRTGEKVFLECVQDMDHENMFWYRQDPGLGLRLIYFSYDVKMKEKGDIPEGYSVSREKKERFSLILESASTNQTSMYLCASSLATGQVYTEAFFGQGTRLTVV.

This clone was picked up one time. The chain couples TRBV6-5 to TRBJ1-1; maybe TRBD1 (6 bases). The V gene's germline CDR1 is MNHEY and CDR2 SVGAGI. Trimming removed 7 bases at V and 0 bases at J, with 9 bases between. This CDR3 region has 13 residues. CDR3 DNA: TGTGCCAGCACAAAGGGGGTGAACACTGAAGCTTTCTTT. It is translated as CASTKGVNTEAFF.

This chain links TRBV18 with TRBJ1-1, with D hard to call. V was cut by 2 bases and J by 7 bases, with 8 bases left in between. CDR3 length: 12 residues. CDR1 KGHSH and CDR2 LQKENI come from the germline V gene. The CDR3, as DNA: TGTGCCAGCTCACCAGGCCAGGATGAAGCTTTCTTT. This codes for CASSPGQDEAFF.

Here the CDR3 DNA reads TGTGCCAGCAGACGACAGGGGAGACCACCCCTCCACTTT. This translates into CASRRQGRPPLHF. This chain joins TRBV12-3 or TRBV12-4 and TRBJ1-6; TRBD1 aligns across 8 bases. J gave up 11 bases and V 6 bases, and 6 bases lay outside the gene matches. The CDR3 sequence is 13 residues long.

The gene calls are TRBV18 and TRBJ1-1, with TRBD1 matching over 7 bases. Germline trimming cut 5 bases from V and 1 base from J; bases unmatched to any gene: 1. The germline V gene encodes CDR1 KGHSH and CDR2 LQKENI. The length of the CDR3 is 13 residues. The CDR3 region has the DNA TGTGCCAGCTCAAGGGACAGGAACACTGAAGCTTTCTTT. Amino acid sequence: CASSRDRNTEAFF.

V usage is TRBV5-1 and J usage is TRBJ2-7; 7 bases are shared with TRBD1. Per the germline V gene, CDR1 is SGHRS and CDR2 is YFSETQ. The CDR3 sequence is 15 residues long. Losses at the gene ends were 2 bases for V and 5 bases for J; bases not matched to a gene: 10. This CDR3 is CASSLQGPLEDEQYF. The CDR3 nucleotides are TGCGCCAGCAGCTTACAGGGGCCCCTGGAGGACGAGCAGTACTTC.

The DNA of the CDR3 is TGCGCCAGCAGCTGGGGCCGCCGTTCCGGGGAGCTGTTTTTT. It specifies CASSWGRRSGELFF. The chain couples TRBV5-1 to TRBJ2-2; maybe TRBD1 (5 bases). V lost 3 bases and J lost 6, with 12 bases in between. Germline V gene data show CDR1 as SGHRS and CDR2 as YFSETQ. The CDR3 has 14 amino acids. Together with reference TRBV5-1 and TRBJ2-2, the CDR3 gives the full variable domain: KAGVTQTPRYLIKTRGQQVTLSCSPISGHRSVSWYQQTPGQGLQFLFEYFSETQRNKGNFPGRFSGRQFSNSRSEMNVSTLELGDSALYLCASSWGRRSGELFFGEGSRLTVL.

This clone was seen more than once but under ten times. The chain has TRBV4-1 and TRBJ1-1; D remains unclear. V lost 0 bases to trimming and J lost 2 bases, with 16 bases between them. This CDR3 has 17 residues. CDR1 MGHRA and CDR2 YSYEKL come from the germline V gene. The CDR3 sequence: CASSQDGSTGFNTEAFF. In nucleotides, the CDR3 is TGCGCCAGCAGCCAAGATGGGTCGACCGGGTTCAACACTGAAGCTTTCTTT.

The chain is built from TRBV20-1 and TRBJ1-4; D may be TRBD1 (5 bases). CDR1 and CDR2 (germline): DFQATT, SNEGSKA (reference sequence). The CDR3 extends over 14 amino acids. Trimming took 3 bases from V and 4 from J, leaving 12 bases between them. The CDR3 DNA follows: TGCAGTGCTAGTCAGGGCGTCCGTAATGAAAAACTGTTTTTT. As protein: CSASQGVRNEKLFF.

This clone was detected only once. The chain carries TRBV4-3 and TRBJ1-1; D possibly corresponds to TRBD1 (5 bases). Germline CDR1 is LGHNA and CDR2 is YSLEER. The CDR3 contains 14 residues. The germline V and J ends were trimmed by 0 bases and 12 bases, with 17 bases remaining between them. CDR3 amino acids: CASSQDLYTGDPFF. CDR3 bases: TGCGCCAGCAGCCAAGATCTCTACACGGGGGATCCTTTCTTT.

The V gene is TRBV30, the J gene TRBJ1-4, with a tentative D call TRBD1 (5 bases). The CDR3 runs to 14 residues. V was clipped by 0 bases and J by 6 bases, with 11 bases between them. Germline V gene sequence: CDR1 GTSNPN, CDR2 SVGIG (reference sequence). The CDR3 loop is CAWSVQQAHEKLFF. CDR3 DNA sequence: TGTGCCTGGAGTGTACAACAGGCTCATGAAAAACTGTTTTTT.

This clone was seen once. This rearrangement joins TRBV5-4 to TRBJ1-5, with 7 bases fitting TRBD1. The J segment lost 3 bases and the V segment lost 0 bases, leaving 6 bases of the junction unmatched. The CDR3 has 16 amino acids. Germline V gene data show CDR1 as SGHNT and CDR2 as YYREEE (reference sequence). The CDR3, as DNA: TGTGCCAGCAGCTTGGGGGGGACAGCGCCCAATCAGCCCCAGCATTTT. Protein sequence: CASSLGGTAPNQPQHF. Based on the CDR3 plus reference TRBV5-4 and TRBJ1-5, the full variable domain is ETGVTQSPTHLIKTRGQQVTLRCSSQSGHNTVSWYQQALGQGPQFIFQYYREEENGRGNFPPRFSGLQFPNYSSELNVNALELDDSALYLCASSLGGTAPNQPQHFGDGTRLSIL.

The gene calls are TRBV3-1 (or the pseudogene TRBV3-2) and TRBJ2-5; 9 bases match TRBD2. Germline V lookup: CDR1 LGHDT, CDR2 YNNKEL (reference sequence). Trimming cost V 0 bases and J 5 bases; bases outside gene matches: 10. The CDR3 runs to 17 residues. CDR3 residues: CASSQDRGTSTRETQYF. The CDR3 DNA is TGTGCCAGCAGCCAAGATCGGGGGACTAGCACGCGCGAGACCCAGTACTTC.

The genes are TRBV7-2 and TRBJ1-3; TRBD1 matches 9 bases. Germline CDR1 reads SGHTA; CDR2 reads FQGNSA. The CDR3 consists of 15 residues. Unmatched junction bases numbered 5, after V lost 5 bases and J lost 3 bases. The CDR3 DNA reads TGTGCCAGCAGCCCCGACAGGGGGGTTGGAAACACCATATATTTT. It specifies CASSPDRGVGNTIYF.

This chain connects TRBV6-5 to TRBJ2-2; TRBD1 matches at 7 bases. Per germline, CDR1 MNHEY and CDR2 SVGAGI. The CDR3 consists of 14 residues. J lost 0 bases, V lost 6 bases, and 1 base had no gene match. In nucleotides, the CDR3 is TGTGCCAGCAGGGGGACAGCGAACACCGGGGAGCTGTTTTTT. This gives the protein CASRGTANTGELFF.

The chain has TRBV5-4 and TRBJ1-4, with unresolved D. The germline CDR1 and CDR2 sequences are SGHNT and YYREEE (reference sequence). The CDR3 runs 16 residues. The V end lost 4 bases, the J end lost 12 bases, and 25 bases lay between the germline ends. CDR3 sequence (DNA): TGTGCCAGCAGCGCGGAGACGATCCCCCTCGGTGGGGAACTGTTTTTT. This encodes CASSAETIPLGGELFF.

This chain uses TRBV27 with TRBJ2-7; 7 bases line up with TRBD1. V was clipped by 7 bases and J by 2 bases; unmatched bases: 8. Germline V gene lookup returns CDR1 MNHEY and CDR2 SMNVEV (reference sequence). The CDR3 runs 14 residues. DNA for the CDR3: TGTGCCAGCACCCCGGACAGGACTGCCTACGAGCAGTACTTC. This gives the protein CASTPDRTAYEQYF.

This clone was seen a single time. The rearrangement joins TRBV6-5 to TRBJ1-1; 8 positions agree with TRBD1. Germline CDR1 MNHEY, CDR2 SVGAGI. The junction had 10 bases not matched to a gene; V was cut back by 7 bases and J by 3 bases. The CDR3 runs 15 residues. The CDR3 loop is CASTRQGNGYTEAFF. CDR3 nucleotides: TGTGCCAGCACCAGACAGGGGAACGGCTACACTGAAGCTTTCTTT.

The chain carries TRBV4-1 and TRBJ1-1; TRBD1 might be the D (5 bases). The CDR3 spans 18 residues. The V gene's germline CDR1 is MGHRA and CDR2 YSYEKL. The V end was cut by 0 bases, the J end by 0 bases, with 17 bases between. CDR3 coding DNA: TGCGCCAGCAGCCAAGATAGAAGACAGACCGTATTGAACACTGAAGCTTTCTTT. Its protein is CASSQDRRQTVLNTEAFF.

The chain combines TRBV4-3 with TRBJ1-4, with D hard to call. Germline CDR1 LGHNA, CDR2 YSLEER. Trimming took 1 base from V and 7 from J, leaving 7 bases between them. The CDR3 length is 13 residues. The CDR3 loop reads CASSQGGGEKLFF. CDR3 sequence (DNA): TGCGCCAGCAGCCAAGGCGGCGGTGAAAAACTGTTTTTT.

The gene calls are TRBV11-2 and TRBJ1-2; D not resolved. The V gene's germline CDR1 is SGHAT and CDR2 FQNNGV. The V end lost 1 base, the J end lost 4 bases, and 7 bases lay between the germline ends. The CDR3 totals 13 residues. The DNA for the CDR3 is TGTGCCAGCAGCTTAGGGGAAGGCTATGGCTACACCTTC. It specifies CASSLGEGYGYTF.

The V and J genes are TRBV7-2 and TRBJ2-1; 13 bases fit TRBD2. Germline V CDR1 and CDR2: SGHTA, FQGNSA. This CDR3 is built from 15 residues. Trimming took 5 bases from V and 8 from J; bases not matched to a gene: 6. The CDR3 DNA is TGTGCCAGCAGCACCGGACTAGCGGGGGCGGATGAGCAGTTCTTC. Protein sequence: CASSTGLAGADEQFF.

The chain has TRBV29-1 and TRBJ2-5; 7 nucleotides agree with TRBD2. J lost 1 base, V lost 4 bases, and 0 bases had no gene match. Germline values: CDR1 SQVTM, CDR2 ANQGSEA. The length of the CDR3 is 12 residues. The CDR3: CSVGLAQETQYF. The CDR3 nucleotides read TGCAGCGTTGGACTAGCCCAAGAGACCCAGTACTTC. Looking up the rest from reference TRBV29-1 and TRBJ2-5 gives the full variable domain: SAVISQKPSRDICQRGTSLTIQCQVDSQVTMMFWYRQQPGQSLTLIATANQGSEATYESGFVIDKFPISRPNLTFSTLTVSNMSPEDSSIYLCSVGLAQETQYFGPGTRLLVL.

In nucleotides, the CDR3 is TGTGCCAGCAGCTTGGACAGGGGGCTGTACACTGAAGCTTTCTTT. Protein sequence: CASSLDRGLYTEAFF. The chain uses TRBV7-9 and TRBJ1-1, with 11 bases identical to TRBD1. V was clipped by 3 bases and J by 3 bases; unmatched bases: 3. The CDR3 is 15 amino acids. The germline V gene has CDR1 SEHNR and CDR2 FQNEAQ (reference sequence).

This clone appeared once. This chain links TRBV2 with TRBJ1-5; D remains ambiguous. Germline assignment: CDR1 SNHLY and CDR2 FYNNEI. Between the trimmed V and J ends, which lost 4 bases and 0 bases, there was a span of 7 bases. The CDR3 is made up of 14 amino acids. Here the CDR3 reads CASSVQISNQPQHF. DNA for the CDR3: TGTGCCAGCAGTGTGCAGATTAGCAATCAGCCCCAGCATTTT.

The chain couples TRBV6-5 to TRBJ1-4; TRBD1 aligns across 8 bases. The CDR3 covers 15 residues. The junction had 9 bases not matched to a gene; V was cut back by 6 bases and J by 6 bases. The V gene's germline CDR1 is MNHEY and CDR2 SVGAGI. The CDR3 sequence is CASSSPDRVDEKLFF. The DNA for the CDR3 is TGTGCCAGCAGCTCTCCGGACAGGGTAGATGAAAAACTGTTTTTT.

As regards this clone: The junction does not match germline at one end; this may be a read error. The chain combines TRBV7-6 with TRBJ1-1, with no clear D. CDR1 and CDR2 (germline): SGHVS, FNYEAQ. The CDR3 has 12 amino acids. This CDR3 is CASSLVQSEAFF. For the CDR3, the DNA is TGTGCCAGTAGCTTAGTGCAGAGTGAAGCTTTCTTT.